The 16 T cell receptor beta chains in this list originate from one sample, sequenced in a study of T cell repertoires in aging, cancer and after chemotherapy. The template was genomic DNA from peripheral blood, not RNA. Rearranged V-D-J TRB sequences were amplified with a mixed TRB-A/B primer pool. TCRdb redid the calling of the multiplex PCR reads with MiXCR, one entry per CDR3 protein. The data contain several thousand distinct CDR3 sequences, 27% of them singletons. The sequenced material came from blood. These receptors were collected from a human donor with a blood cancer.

CDR3 nucleotides: TGCGCCAGCAGCTGGGGAAACAGGGAGGGAGAGACCCAGTACTTC. The encoded protein is CASSWGNREGETQYF. V usage is TRBV5-1 and J usage is TRBJ2-5; D possibly corresponds to TRBD2 (7 bases). Germline CDR1 SGHRS, CDR2 YFSETQ. The V gene lost 3 bases and the J gene lost 4 bases, with 16 bases spanning the gap. The length of the CDR3 is 15 residues.

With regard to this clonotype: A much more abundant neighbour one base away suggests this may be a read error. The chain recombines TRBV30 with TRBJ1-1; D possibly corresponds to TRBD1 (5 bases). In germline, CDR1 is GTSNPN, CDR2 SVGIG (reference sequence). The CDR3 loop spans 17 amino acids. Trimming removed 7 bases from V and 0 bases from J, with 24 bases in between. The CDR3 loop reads CASTWGRAEAMNTEAFF. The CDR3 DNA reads TGTGCCTCGACGTGGGGGAGGGCTGAAGCGATGAACACTGAAGCTTTCTTT.

For the CDR3, the DNA is TGTGCCAGCAGCTCGCCCCCGCGCACTGAAGCTTTCTTT. This gives the protein CASSSPPRTEAFF. The rearrangement links TRBV11-1 to TRBJ1-1; D remains unclear. Trimming removed 4 bases from V and 4 bases from J, with 10 bases in between. The CDR3 has 13 residues. Germline V gene sequence: CDR1 SGHAT, CDR2 FQDESV (reference sequence).

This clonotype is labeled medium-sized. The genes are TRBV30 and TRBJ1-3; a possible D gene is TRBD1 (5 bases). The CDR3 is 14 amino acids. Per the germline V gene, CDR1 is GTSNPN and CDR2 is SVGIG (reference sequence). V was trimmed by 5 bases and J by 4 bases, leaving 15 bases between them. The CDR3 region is CAWEEGSRGNTIYF. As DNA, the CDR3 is TGTGCCTGGGAGGAGGGGAGTAGGGGAAACACCATATATTTT.

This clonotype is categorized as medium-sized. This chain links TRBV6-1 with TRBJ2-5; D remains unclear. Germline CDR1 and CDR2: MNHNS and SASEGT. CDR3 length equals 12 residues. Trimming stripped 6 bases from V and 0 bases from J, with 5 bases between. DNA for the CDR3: TGTGCCAGCAGACCGTACCAAGAGACCCAGTACTTC. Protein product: CASRPYQETQYF.

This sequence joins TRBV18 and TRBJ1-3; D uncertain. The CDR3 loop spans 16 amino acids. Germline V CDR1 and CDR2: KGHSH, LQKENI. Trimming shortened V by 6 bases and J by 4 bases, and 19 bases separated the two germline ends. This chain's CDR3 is CASSPGTLRTGNTIYF. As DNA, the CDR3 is TGTGCCAGCTCGCCGGGAACTCTTAGGACGGGAAACACCATATATTTT.

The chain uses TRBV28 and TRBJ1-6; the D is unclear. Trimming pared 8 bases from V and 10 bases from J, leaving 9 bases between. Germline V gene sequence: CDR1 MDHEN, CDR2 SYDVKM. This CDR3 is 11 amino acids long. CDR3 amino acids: CASGRNSPLHF. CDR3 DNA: TGTGCCAGCGGCAGAAACTCACCCCTCCACTTT.

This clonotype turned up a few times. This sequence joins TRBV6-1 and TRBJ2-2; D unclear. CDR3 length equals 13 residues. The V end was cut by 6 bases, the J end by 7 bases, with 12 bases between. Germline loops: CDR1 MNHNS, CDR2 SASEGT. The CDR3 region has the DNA TGTGCCAGCAGCATAAAACTTGTCGGGGAGCTGTTTTTT. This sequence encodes CASSIKLVGELFF.

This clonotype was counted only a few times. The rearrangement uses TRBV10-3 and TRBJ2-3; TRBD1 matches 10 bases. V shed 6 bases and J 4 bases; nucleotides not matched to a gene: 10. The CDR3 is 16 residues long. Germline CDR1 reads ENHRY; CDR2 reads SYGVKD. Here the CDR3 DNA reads TGTGCCATCAGCCAACATCCGGGACAGGGGTCAGATACGCAGTATTTT. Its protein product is CAISQHPGQGSDTQYF.

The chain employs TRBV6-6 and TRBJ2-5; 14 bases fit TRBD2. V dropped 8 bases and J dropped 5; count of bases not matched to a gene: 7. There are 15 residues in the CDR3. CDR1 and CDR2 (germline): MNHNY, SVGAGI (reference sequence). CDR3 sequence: CASSRTSGRTETQYF. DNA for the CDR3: TGTGCCAGCTCTAGGACTAGCGGGAGGACGGAGACCCAGTACTTC.

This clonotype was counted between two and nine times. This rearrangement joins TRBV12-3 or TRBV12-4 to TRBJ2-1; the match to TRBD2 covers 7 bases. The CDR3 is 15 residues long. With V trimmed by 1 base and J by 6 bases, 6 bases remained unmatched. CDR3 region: CASSLGLAVFNEQFF. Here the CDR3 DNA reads TGTGCCAGCAGTTTAGGACTAGCAGTCTTCAATGAGCAGTTCTTC.

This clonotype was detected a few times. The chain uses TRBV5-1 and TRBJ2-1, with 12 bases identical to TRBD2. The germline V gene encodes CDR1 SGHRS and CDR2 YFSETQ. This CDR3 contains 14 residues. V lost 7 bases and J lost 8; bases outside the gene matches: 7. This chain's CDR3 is CASGLAGRIDEQFF. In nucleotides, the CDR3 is TGCGCCAGCGGACTAGCGGGAAGGATCGATGAGCAGTTCTTC.

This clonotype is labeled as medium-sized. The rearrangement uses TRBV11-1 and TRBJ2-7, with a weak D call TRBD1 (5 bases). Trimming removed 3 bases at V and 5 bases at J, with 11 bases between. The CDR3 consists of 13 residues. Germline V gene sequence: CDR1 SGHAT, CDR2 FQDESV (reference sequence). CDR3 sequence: CASSFIRQNEQYF. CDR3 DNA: TGTGCCAGCAGCTTTATTCGACAGAACGAGCAGTACTTC.

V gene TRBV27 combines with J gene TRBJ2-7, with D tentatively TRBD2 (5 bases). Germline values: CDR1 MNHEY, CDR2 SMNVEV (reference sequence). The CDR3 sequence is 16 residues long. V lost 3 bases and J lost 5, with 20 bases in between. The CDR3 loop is CASSFYWTLNSNEQYF. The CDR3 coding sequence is TGTGCCAGCAGTTTTTATTGGACTCTAAATAGCAACGAGCAGTACTTC.

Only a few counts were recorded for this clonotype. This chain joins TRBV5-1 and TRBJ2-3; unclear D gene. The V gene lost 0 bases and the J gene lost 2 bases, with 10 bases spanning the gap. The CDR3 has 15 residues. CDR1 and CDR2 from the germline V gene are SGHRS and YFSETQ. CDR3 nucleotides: TGCGCCAGCAGCTTGGGGCAGGCGACCACAGATACGCAGTATTTT. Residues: CASSLGQATTDTQYF.

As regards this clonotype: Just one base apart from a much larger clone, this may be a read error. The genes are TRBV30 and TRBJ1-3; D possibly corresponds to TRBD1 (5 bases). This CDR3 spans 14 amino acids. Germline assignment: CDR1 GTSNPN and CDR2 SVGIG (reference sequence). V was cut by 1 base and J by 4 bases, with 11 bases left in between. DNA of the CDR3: TGTGCCTGGAGTGAGGGGTCTCTAGGAAACACCATATATTTT. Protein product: CAWSEGSLGNTIYF.